These 22 T cell receptor beta chains came from one sample sequenced in a study of blood T cell repertoires in COVID-19. Produced via immunoSEQ multiplex PCR; TCRdb's table is partial and in-frame only. The sample carries approximately 140,000 clones, around 80% recorded once. Material for sequencing was peripheral blood. The receptor source for this set is a human donor in a cohort sampled during active COVID-19.

Turning to this clone: The junction and the germline gene differ at one end; a read error may be behind it. The V call is TRBV7-9, the J call TRBJ2-2; perhaps TRBD1 as D (6 bases). CDR3 length: 15 amino acids. Germline V gives CDR1 SEHNR, CDR2 FQNEAQ (reference sequence). The CDR3 nucleotides read TGTGCCGGCAGCTCCGGGACACTTAACACCGGGGAGCTGTTTTTT. Amino acid sequence: CAGSSGTLNTGELFF. The entire variable domain, with the rest obtained from reference TRBV7-9 and TRBJ2-2, is as follows: DTGVSQNPRHKITKRGQNVTFRCDPISEHNRLYWYRQTLGQGPEFLTYFQNEAQLEKSRLLSDRFSAERPKGSFSTLEIQRTEQGDSAMYLCAGSSGTLNTGELFFGEGSRLTVL.

V and J are TRBV18 and TRBJ2-1; 14 bases are a match to TRBD2. The CDR3 consists of 21 residues. Trimming took 4 bases from V and 1 from J; bases not matched to a gene: 15. CDR1 KGHSH and CDR2 LQKENI come from the germline V gene. The CDR3 protein is CASSRARLAGGLGYSYNEQFF. CDR3 nucleotide sequence: TGTGCCAGCTCACGTGCTCGACTAGCGGGGGGGCTCGGGTATTCCTACAATGAGCAGTTCTTC.

This rearrangement joins TRBV14 to TRBJ2-3; 7 bases line up with TRBD2. Germline V gene sequence: CDR1 SGHDN, CDR2 FVKESK. The CDR3 totals 15 residues. The ends lost 1 base at V and 3 bases at J; junction bases unmatched: 4. The CDR3 coding sequence is TGTGCCAGCAGCCAAGGCCGGGGACTAACAGATACGCAGTATTTT. This codes for CASSQGRGLTDTQYF. The full variable domain, in which reference TRBV14 and TRBJ2-3 provide the parts outside the CDR3, is EAGVTQFPSHSVIEKGQTVTLRCDPISGHDNLYWYRRVMGKEIKFLLHFVKESKQDESGMPNNRFLAERTGGTYSTLKVQPAELEDSGVYFCASSQGRGLTDTQYFGPGTRLTVL.

The genes are TRBV5-4 and TRBJ1-4; possibly TRBD1 for D (5 bases). There are 15 residues in the CDR3. From germline, CDR1 is SGHNT and CDR2 YYREEE (reference sequence). V was trimmed by 2 bases and J by 8 bases, leaving 16 bases between them. CDR3 DNA sequence: TGTGCCAGCAGCTTCCGCCCAGGGAAGGACGAAAAACTGTTTTTT. Translation: CASSFRPGKDEKLFF.

This rearrangement joins TRBV4-2 to TRBJ2-2; D is ambiguous. Germline CDR1 LGHNA, CDR2 YNFKEQ. Trimming took off 2 bases at V and 8 bases at J, with 6 bases between the two ends. The length of the CDR3 is 12 residues. The CDR3 spells CASSQPLGELFF. In DNA, the CDR3 is TGTGCCAGCAGCCAACCCTTGGGGGAGCTGTTTTTT.

CDR3 in amino acids: CASSSRQNSHSPLHF. In DNA, the CDR3 is TGTGCCAGCAGTTCCCGACAGAACTCCCATTCACCCCTCCACTTT. V and J are TRBV6-5 and TRBJ1-6; D is perhaps TRBD1 (5 bases). V lost 4 bases, J lost 8 bases, and 15 bases lay in between. Germline CDR1 reads MNHEY; CDR2 reads SVGAGI. This CDR3 contains 15 residues.

V gene TRBV9 combines with J gene TRBJ2-3, with D tentatively TRBD1 (5 bases). This CDR3 has 13 amino acids. V lost 2 bases to trimming and J lost 7 bases, with 11 bases between them. Germline CDR1 and CDR2: SGDLS and YYNGEE. CDR3 nucleotides: TGTGCCAGCAGCGTCCTAGGGGCAAATACGCAGTATTTT. It specifies CASSVLGANTQYF.

This sequence joins TRBV18 and TRBJ1-5; D call uncertain. V lost 2 bases to trimming and J lost 5 bases, with 7 bases between them. The germline V gene has CDR1 KGHSH and CDR2 LQKENI. The CDR3 is 13 residues long. The CDR3 DNA reads TGTGCCAGCTCACCAAGCGGGGATCAGCCCCAGCATTTT. Protein sequence: CASSPSGDQPQHF.

This clone was detected a few times. CDR3 DNA: TGTGCCAGCAGCCAAGATCAGGAGGGATCTGGAAACACCATATATTTT. Its translation: CASSQDQEGSGNTIYF. The chain employs TRBV4-2 and TRBJ1-3, with unresolved D. Germline assignment: CDR1 LGHNA and CDR2 YNFKEQ. This CDR3 spans 16 amino acids. The V end was cut by 0 bases, the J end by 1 base, with 10 bases between.

The genes are TRBV5-1 and TRBJ2-2, with D possibly being TRBD1 (6 bases). Germline V CDR1 and CDR2: SGHRS, YFSETQ. V was shortened by 0 bases and J by 6 bases, with 9 bases between the two germline ends. The CDR3 length is 14 residues. The CDR3 bases are TGCGCCAGCAGCTTGGACAGGGTCGCCGGGGAGCTGTTTTTT. As protein: CASSLDRVAGELFF.

The chain links TRBV7-9 to TRBJ1-2; no firm D call. Trimming cost V 3 bases and J 0 bases, with 2 bases left between them. Per the germline V gene, CDR1 is SEHNR and CDR2 is FQNEAQ (reference sequence). The CDR3 has 12 residues. CDR3 DNA sequence: TGTGCCAGCAGCTTCACTAACTATGGCTACACCTTC. Its protein is CASSFTNYGYTF.

This clone was found a few times. The chain uses TRBV19 and TRBJ2-2, with unresolved D. Per germline, CDR1 LNHDA and CDR2 SQIVND (reference sequence). The V and J ends lost 4 bases and 2 bases respectively, with 5 bases between them. The CDR3 has 13 residues. DNA of the CDR3: TGTGCCAGTAGTACCTTCAACACCGGGGAGCTGTTTTTT. As protein: CASSTFNTGELFF.

The chain is built from TRBV7-8 and TRBJ1-6; tentatively, D is TRBD1 (5 bases). V was pared by 0 bases and J by 11 bases, with 17 bases between. This CDR3 is 16 amino acids long. The germline gives CDR1 SGHVS, CDR2 FQNEAQ. DNA of the CDR3: TGTGCCAGCAGCTTAGCGTCGTTCAGGGCGAAGCCACCCCTCCACTTT. Translation: CASSLASFRAKPPLHF.

V is TRBV5-5 and J is TRBJ1-1, with 9 bases identical to TRBD1. Losses at the gene ends were 4 bases for V and 9 bases for J; bases not matched to a gene: 4. The CDR3 consists of 12 residues. Germline V CDR1 and CDR2: SGHKS, YYEKEE (reference sequence). The CDR3 bases are TGTGCCAGCAGCGTAGGGACAGGGCAAGCTTTCTTT. Amino acids: CASSVGTGQAFF.

The rearrangement uses TRBV19 and TRBJ2-3; 8 bases fit TRBD1. V dropped 8 bases and J dropped 1; count of bases not matched to a gene: 2. The CDR3 is 13 amino acids. The germline V gene encodes CDR1 LNHDA and CDR2 SQIVND (reference sequence). This CDR3 is CASPGGRTDTQYF. The CDR3 nucleotides are TGTGCCAGTCCAGGGGGCCGCACAGATACGCAGTATTTT.

This chain connects TRBV18 to TRBJ1-5, with D perhaps matching TRBD1 (6 bases). In germline, CDR1 is KGHSH, CDR2 LQKENI. The CDR3 runs to 16 residues. Between the trimmed V and J ends, which lost 2 bases and 2 bases, there was a span of 13 bases. The chain's CDR3 is CASSPGGANGNQPQHF. DNA for the CDR3: TGTGCCAGCTCACCAGGGGGCGCGAACGGCAATCAGCCCCAGCATTTT. Filled out from reference TRBV18 and TRBJ1-5, the complete variable domain reads NAGVMQNPRHLVRRRGQEARLRCSPMKGHSHVYWYRQLPEEGLKFMVYLQKENIIDESGMPKERFSAEFPKEGPSILRIQQVVRGDSAAYFCASSPGGANGNQPQHFGDGTRLSIL.

This chain joins TRBV19 and TRBJ1-2; no reliable D call. This CDR3 spans 15 amino acids. Deletions cut 3 bases from V and 6 bases from J, with 17 bases between. The germline gives CDR1 LNHDA, CDR2 SQIVND (reference sequence). CDR3 protein: CASSISGIQLDGYTF. The CDR3 DNA reads as TGTGCCAGTAGTATTTCGGGGATCCAGCTGGATGGCTACACCTTC. Supplemented by reference TRBV19 and TRBJ1-2, the full variable domain reads DGGITQSPKYLFRKEGQNVTLSCEQNLNHDAMYWYRQDPGQGLRLIYYSQIVNDFQKGDIAEGYSVSREKKESFPLTVTSAQKNPTAFYLCASSISGIQLDGYTFGSGTRLTVV.

This chain joins TRBV4-3 and TRBJ2-6; TRBD2 agrees at 13 bases. There are 18 residues in the CDR3. The junction had 3 bases not matched to a gene; V was cut back by 1 base and J by 3 bases. Germline V gene data show CDR1 as LGHNA and CDR2 as YSLEER. The CDR3, as DNA: TGCGCCAGCAGCCAAGGACTAGCGGGGGGCGGTGGGGCCAACGTCCTGACTTTC. Amino acids: CASSQGLAGGGGANVLTF.

V and J are TRBV6-4 and TRBJ2-7; TRBD2 agrees at 7 bases. V shed 0 bases and J 6 bases; nucleotides not matched to a gene: 11. CDR1 is MRHNA, CDR2 SNTAGT, per germline. The CDR3 spans 16 residues. In DNA form, the CDR3 reads TGTGCCAGCAGTGACTCGTCCCCAGGGAGGGTACTCGAGCAGTACTTC. Its translation is CASSDSSPGRVLEQYF.

This chain uses TRBV5-6 with TRBJ2-7; weak D call: TRBD1 (6 bases). Germline V gene lookup returns CDR1 SGHDT and CDR2 YYEEEE. The V gene lost 5 bases and the J gene lost 3 bases, with 12 bases spanning the gap. The length of the CDR3 is 13 residues. This CDR3 is CASRITGHYEQYF. In DNA form, the CDR3 reads TGTGCCAGCAGGATAACAGGGCACTACGAGCAGTACTTC.

The chain recombines TRBV7-2 with TRBJ1-3, with D possibly TRBD1 on 6 matching bases. Looked up from germline, CDR1 is SGHTA and CDR2 is FQGNSA. The CDR3 is made up of 14 amino acids. V was trimmed by 5 bases and J by 2 bases, leaving 10 bases between them. The CDR3 region is CASSQNRAGNTIYF. CDR3 in DNA: TGTGCCAGCAGCCAAAACAGGGCTGGAAACACCATATATTTT.

This clone came up once. The V and J genes are TRBV5-1 and TRBJ2-3; 12 bases agree with TRBD2. Germline V CDR1 and CDR2: SGHRS, YFSETQ. The V segment lost 4 bases and the J segment 4 bases; nucleotides outside the gene matches: 10. The CDR3 runs to 17 residues. CDR3 DNA sequence: TGCGCCAGCAGCCGGAGAACTAGCGGGGGGCTCGCAGATACGCAGTATTTT. As protein: CASSRRTSGGLADTQYF.